The source of this T cell receptor beta chain is a study of T-cell reconstitution after alpha-beta-depleted transplantation in children. Findings of the study overall: At day 60, the high TCRbeta diversity found in some patients originated from recipient T cells and thymic progenitors that had survived.

Note on this clonotype: What it binds is not known.

This CDR3 is 13 amino acids long. V lost 5 bases and J 4 bases, leaving 11 bases between the germline ends. Germline V gene sequence: CDR1 SGHTA, CDR2 FQGNSA. Researchers prepared the TCRbeta library using unique molecular identifiers, the study reports. TCRdb recomputed calls from the PCR reads with MiXCR, one row per CDR3 protein. The table has 500,000 to 750,000 distinct CDR3 sequences, around 13% seen once; the top ten hold approximately 2.1%. The V and J genes are TRBV7-2 and TRBJ2-5, with D possibly being TRBD1 (5 bases). This material consisted of PBMCs, mostly from graft donor cells, taken 360 days after TCRalphabeta/CD19-depleted stem cell transplant. The source of this sequence is a male patient younger than 18 who had a stem cell transplant for acute myeloid leukemia, so the T cells may come from the graft donor. For the CDR3, the DNA is TGTGCCAGCAGCCTCAGGGTCCTAGAGACCCAGTACTTC. It encodes CASSLRVLETQYF.